These 21 T cell receptor beta chains originate from one sample sequenced in a study of cytomegalovirus exposure and HLA in healthy donors. This PCR relied on a set of 60 Vbeta primers and 13 Jbeta primers. Profiled with immunoSEQ multiplex PCR; TCRdb holds only in-frame clones, not every one. The table lists 170,000 or so clones, about 81% of them singletons. The sequenced material came from PBMCs. These receptors came from a young woman in good health and CMV-seronegative.

This chain connects TRBV28 to TRBJ2-7; tentative D call: TRBD1 (5 bases). Germline V gene sequence: CDR1 MDHEN, CDR2 SYDVKM. V lost 6 bases and J 3 bases, leaving 18 bases between the germline ends. The CDR3 is 15 residues long. The CDR3 loop is CASSPWVDGHYEQYF. The DNA for the CDR3 is TGTGCCAGCAGCCCTTGGGTCGACGGACACTACGAGCAGTACTTC.

The chain joins TRBV5-4 to TRBJ1-4, with D perhaps matching TRBD1 (5 bases). The CDR3 contains 12 residues. The V gene lost 3 bases and the J gene lost 13 bases, with 13 bases spanning the gap. CDR1 and CDR2 from the germline V gene are SGHNT and YYREEE (reference sequence). The CDR3 sequence: CASSSPNGGLFF. The CDR3 DNA follows: TGTGCCAGCAGCTCCCCCAACGGGGGACTGTTTTTT.

This clone has just a few counts. Written as DNA, the CDR3 is TGCAGCGTTGGTGGCCTAGCGGGAGGGCCAGATTCCGAGCAGTACTTC. Its protein is CSVGGLAGGPDSEQYF. The rearrangement uses TRBV29-1 and TRBJ2-7; 12 bases align to TRBD2. The J segment lost 6 bases and the V segment lost 4 bases, leaving 13 bases of the junction unmatched. Germline lookup yields CDR1 SQVTM and CDR2 ANQGSEA. This CDR3 comprises 16 residues.

This chain joins TRBV7-9 and TRBJ1-1, with a weak D call TRBD1 (5 bases). CDR3 size: 12 residues. V was clipped by 1 base and J by 6 bases, with 6 bases between them. The V gene's germline CDR1 is SEHNR and CDR2 FQNEAQ (reference sequence). CDR3 region: CASSLGGPEAFF. The CDR3 nucleotides are TGTGCCAGCAGCTTAGGGGGCCCTGAAGCTTTCTTT.

The gene calls are TRBV4-2 and TRBJ2-1; 11 bases fit TRBD2. Losses at the gene ends were 0 bases for V and 4 bases for J; bases not matched to a gene: 8. The germline CDR1 and CDR2 sequences are LGHNA and YNFKEQ. The length of the CDR3 is 18 residues. The CDR3 DNA sequence: TGTGCCAGCAGCCAAGATGTCCCTAGCGGGGGGCAATACAATGAGCAGTTCTTC. It yields the protein CASSQDVPSGGQYNEQFF.

The DNA of the CDR3 is TGCGCCAGCAGCCACAGCAGGGGGTTTGGACAGCCCCAGCATTTT. This codes for CASSHSRGFGQPQHF. This rearrangement joins TRBV4-3 to TRBJ1-5; 7 nucleotides line up with TRBD1. Germline V gives CDR1 LGHNA, CDR2 YSLEER. The CDR3 runs to 15 residues. J gave up 7 bases and V 3 bases, and 9 bases lay outside the gene matches.

This chain joins TRBV4-3 and TRBJ1-2; TRBD1 might be the D (6 bases). Looked up from germline, CDR1 is LGHNA and CDR2 is YSLEER. The CDR3 is 15 amino acids. Trimming left V 2 bases short and J 3 bases short, with 13 bases between. The CDR3 DNA follows: TGCGCCAGCAGCCAAATGGAGTCAGGGGACTATGGCTACACCTTC. Protein product: CASSQMESGDYGYTF.

The chain carries TRBV6-5 and TRBJ1-2; D may be TRBD1 (6 bases). V lost 2 bases to trimming and J lost 7 bases, with 11 bases between them. Germline-derived CDR1 and CDR2 are MNHEY and SVGAGI. The CDR3 totals 13 residues. Here the CDR3 DNA reads TGTGCCAGCAGTTACAACAGGGACACTGGCTACACCTTC. Protein sequence: CASSYNRDTGYTF.

This chain connects TRBV28 to TRBJ2-1; no clear D gene. The CDR3 contains 15 residues. Trimming took off 5 bases at V and 9 bases at J, with 20 bases between the two ends. Germline values: CDR1 MDHEN, CDR2 SYDVKM. CDR3 DNA: TGTGCCAGCAGTGGCAGGAACAACCAGATCGGTGAGCAGTTCTTC. Translating gives CASSGRNNQIGEQFF.

This clone turned up a few times. Additional DNA sequences in this sample encode the identical CDR3. This chain joins TRBV7-9 and TRBJ1-3, with 8 bases aligning to TRBD1. CDR3 length: 15 amino acids. V lost 0 bases and J lost 3; bases outside the gene matches: 1. The germline V gene encodes CDR1 SEHNR and CDR2 FQNEAQ (reference sequence). CDR3 residues: CASSLAGTGGNTIYF. Written as DNA, the CDR3 is TGTGCCAGCAGCTTAGCTGGGACAGGTGGAAACACCATATATTTT.

This chain links TRBV29-1 with TRBJ2-7, with TRBD1 matching over 11 bases. The germline V gene encodes CDR1 SQVTM and CDR2 ANQGSEA. Unmatched junction bases numbered 5, after V lost 6 bases and J lost 1 base. The CDR3 has 14 residues. Here the CDR3 DNA reads TGCAGCGTCCTCGGACAGGGGGCGTCCTACGAGCAGTACTTC. Amino acids: CSVLGQGASYEQYF.

This clone was detected once. The CDR3 loop reads CASSLSRIGEKLFF. The CDR3 bases are TGTGCCAGCAGTTTATCGAGGATAGGTGAAAAACTGTTTTTT. The J gene is TRBJ1-4, the V gene TRBV27; D not resolved. V gave up 0 bases and J gave up 7 bases, with 9 bases separating them. Germline CDR1 and CDR2: MNHEY and SMNVEV (reference sequence). The CDR3 spans 14 residues.

In this sample, this clone turned up a few times. This chain connects TRBV4-3 to TRBJ1-2; D call uncertain. The CDR3 spans 13 residues. The V end was cut by 0 bases, the J end by 3 bases, with 5 bases between. Germline CDR1 LGHNA, CDR2 YSLEER. Written as DNA, the CDR3 is TGCGCCAGCAGCCAAGATCAGGACTATGGCTACACCTTC. It codes for CASSQDQDYGYTF.

The chain joins TRBV7-8 to TRBJ2-1; 10 bases map to TRBD1. Unmatched junction bases numbered 0, after V lost 5 bases and J lost 2 bases. Germline V lookup: CDR1 SGHVS, CDR2 FQNEAQ. The CDR3 is made up of 14 amino acids. In DNA form, the CDR3 reads TGTGCCAGCAGCGGACAGGGGGCCTACAATGAGCAGTTCTTC. Translation: CASSGQGAYNEQFF.

V is TRBV20-1 and J is TRBJ1-1, with D unclear. The CDR3 contains 11 residues. Germline V lookup: CDR1 DFQATT, CDR2 SNEGSKA (reference sequence). The germline V and J ends were trimmed by 5 bases and 6 bases, with 10 bases remaining between them. The CDR3 coding sequence is TGCAGTGCTTATGAGGAATCTGAAGCTTTCTTT. The encoded protein is CSAYEESEAFF.

V and J are TRBV10-3 and TRBJ2-7, with 8 bases aligning to TRBD1. CDR1 ENHRY and CDR2 SYGVKD come from the germline V gene. The CDR3 is 13 amino acids. The junction had 7 bases not matched to a gene; V was cut back by 6 bases and J by 6 bases. The CDR3 sequence is CAIRAPRGLEQYF. DNA for the CDR3: TGTGCCATCAGGGCACCCAGGGGGCTCGAGCAGTACTTC.

The chain carries TRBV2 and TRBJ2-5; the D gene is possibly TRBD2 (6 bases). The J call may be wrong; the DNA end is better matched by TRBJ2-7. The germline V gene has CDR1 SNHLY and CDR2 FYNNEI. The CDR3 runs 14 residues. The CDR3 DNA sequence: TGTGCCAGCCTTTTAGCGGAAAGCTCCTACGAGCAGTACTTC. Translated, it gives CASLLAESSYEQYF.

V is TRBV27 and J is TRBJ1-2; no definite D call. The CDR3 contains 17 residues. Germline V lookup: CDR1 MNHEY, CDR2 SMNVEV (reference sequence). Trimming cost V 3 bases and J 1 base, with 18 bases left between them. The DNA for the CDR3 is TGTGCCAGCAGTTTTACGCTGGGTGTCGGGATTAACTATGGCTACACCTTC. This translates into CASSFTLGVGINYGYTF.

The chain joins TRBV7-2 to TRBJ1-5; possible D gene TRBD1, 6 bases. V lost 5 bases to trimming and J lost 11 bases, with 16 bases between them. The germline V gene encodes CDR1 SGHTA and CDR2 FQGNSA. The CDR3 sequence is 13 residues long. The CDR3 coding sequence is TGTGCCAGCAGCCCCGGAGCGGGGGCGGCCCAGCATTTT. Residues: CASSPGAGAAQHF.

The V gene is TRBV18, the J gene TRBJ2-7, with a possible D match to TRBD2 (6 bases). The CDR3 totals 13 residues. CDR1 and CDR2 from the germline V gene are KGHSH and LQKENI. Trimming cost V 4 bases and J 3 bases, with 10 bases left between them. In DNA form, the CDR3 reads TGTGCCAGCTCACAGTGGGAGGACTACGAGCAGTACTTC. It is translated as CASSQWEDYEQYF.

This clone was picked up a small number of times. The chain has TRBV7-8 and TRBJ2-3; D possibly corresponds to TRBD1 (5 bases). CDR3 length: 15 residues. CDR1 SGHVS and CDR2 FQNEAQ come from the germline V gene. The ends were cut back, 5 bases at V and 1 base at J, with 13 bases in the middle. This chain's CDR3 is CASSPQGWGTDTQYF. DNA for the CDR3: TGTGCCAGCAGCCCGCAGGGTTGGGGCACAGATACGCAGTATTTT.